This T cell receptor beta chain came from a study of STAT5B mutations in CD4+ large granular lymphocyte leukemia. TCRdb keeps only in-frame clones here, not all; method: immunoSEQ multiplex PCR. The sample has some 40,000 clones; around 86% are singletons. Comment on this clone: Its antigen remains unknown.

Trimming took off 7 bases at V and 2 bases at J, with 15 bases between the two ends. This CDR3 is built from 13 residues. In germline, CDR1 is GTSNPN, CDR2 SVGIG (reference sequence). Study observations and caveats: No patients shared main leukemic clonotypes, though roughly 25% appeared at low frequency elsewhere.

The V and J genes are TRBV30 and TRBJ2-7, with a weak D call TRBD1 (5 bases). This TCR was recovered from a human donor in good health. Sequenced: CD4+ T cells from blood buffy coats. CDR3 sequence reads: CAFADTDTYEQYF. DNA of the CDR3: TGTGCCTTCGCGGACACGGACACCTACGAGCAGTACTTC.